The 6 T cell receptor beta chains in this list originate from one sample, sequenced in a study of read filtering for tumor transcriptome and immune sequencing. The library was built from roughly 400 ng RNA with molecular barcoded adaptors for alpha/delta and beta/gamma chains. In TCRdb, the reads were re-called with MiXCR into one record per CDR3 protein. The data contain 90,000 to 95,000 distinct CDR3 sequences, about a fifth of them singletons. Sample: a population of CD138-negative cells sorted from bone marrow. All receptors come from a donor aged 40 or over with multiple myeloma.

Turning to this clonotype: A junction boundary mismatches the germline segment, possibly from a read error. The chain links TRBV12-3 or TRBV12-4 to TRBJ2-2; D may be TRBD2 (5 bases). This CDR3 contains 16 residues. CDR3 DNA sequence: TGTGCCAGCAGTCAGCCACGACTCACGAACACCGGGGAGCTGCCTTTT. It translates to CASSQPRLTNTGELPF.

The sample holds a few counts of this clonotype. The rearrangement uses TRBV12-3 or TRBV12-4 and TRBJ2-3; D is possibly TRBD1 or TRBD2 (5 bases each). The V and J ends lost 5 bases and 6 bases respectively, with 18 bases between them. The CDR3 has 15 residues. This CDR3 reads CASSAGTILLDTQYF. The CDR3 DNA reads as TGTGCCAGCAGTGCCGGGACGATCCTCCTGGATACGCAGTATTTT.

This clonotype has at least ten counts. The V and J genes are TRBV20-1 and TRBJ2-2; D assignment may be TRBD1 or TRBD2 (5 bases each). V was trimmed by 3 bases and J by 12 bases, leaving 8 bases between them. CDR1 and CDR2 from the germline V gene are DFQATT and SNEGSKA (reference sequence). CDR3 length equals 10 residues. The CDR3 region has the DNA TGCAGTGCTAGTGGGACGAAGCTGTTTTTT. As protein: CSASGTKLFF.

This clonotype occurred many times. The chain joins TRBV5-1 to TRBJ1-4; D remains ambiguous. Germline CDR1 reads SGHRS; CDR2 reads YFSETQ. The CDR3 is 13 residues long. Trimming shortened V by 6 bases and J by 6 bases, and 12 bases separated the two germline ends. The CDR3 coding sequence is TGCGCCAGCACCGACGCAGGACATGAAAAACTGTTTTTT. Translated, it gives CASTDAGHEKLFF.

In its sample, this clonotype was seen a few times. A clone one base away is much larger, so this may be a read error. This rearrangement joins TRBV5-1 to TRBJ2-1; D remains unclear. Trimming cost V 6 bases and J 5 bases, with 12 bases left between them. The germline V gene encodes CDR1 SGHRS and CDR2 YFSETQ. CDR3 length: 13 amino acids. The CDR3 protein is CASNGAADNEQFF. In DNA, the CDR3 is TGCGCCAGCAACGGCGCGGCCGACAATGAGCAGTTCTTC.

The CDR3 nucleotides read TGTGCCAGCAGCGTACTAGCGGCCTACGAGCAGTACTTC. Protein: CASSVLAAYEQYF. The gene calls are TRBV7-2 and TRBJ2-7; 8 nucleotides align to TRBD2. The CDR3 runs 13 residues. After removal of 5 bases from V and 2 bases from J, the junction contained 2 bases not matched to a gene. CDR1 and CDR2 from the germline V gene are SGHTA and FQGNSA. Combining the CDR3 with reference TRBV7-2 and TRBJ2-7 gives the whole variable domain GAGVSQSPSNKVTEKGKDVELRCDPISGHTALYWYRQSLGQGLEFLIYFQGNSAPDKSGLPSDRFSAERTGGSVSTLTIQRTQQEDSAVYLCASSVLAAYEQYFGPGTRLTVT.